Below are 21 T cell receptor beta chains sequenced from a single sample in a study of blood T cell repertoires in COVID-19. Some clones are missing from TCRdb's copy, which holds only in-frame ones; the method was immunoSEQ multiplex PCR. The sample contains roughly 100,000 clones, around 82% of which appear only once. Sequenced sample: peripheral blood. Receptors originate from a human donor in a cohort sampled during active or convalescent COVID-19.

The chain links TRBV6-5 to TRBJ1-4; maybe TRBD1 (6 bases). The CDR3 contains 13 residues. The V gene lost 6 bases and the J gene lost 7 bases, with 12 bases spanning the gap. Germline values: CDR1 MNHEY, CDR2 SVGAGI. The CDR3 loop reads CASSAGAIEKLFF. The CDR3 bases are TGTGCCAGCAGCGCGGGGGCAATTGAAAAACTGTTTTTT.

This sequence joins TRBV25-1 and TRBJ2-7; D gene ambiguous. CDR1 and CDR2 (germline): MGHDK, SYGVNS. V lost 4 bases and J lost 0, with 4 bases in between. The CDR3 is 12 amino acids. The CDR3 sequence: CASSASSYEQYF. Here the CDR3 DNA reads TGTGCCAGCAGTGCCAGCTCCTACGAGCAGTACTTC.

The V call is TRBV4-2, the J call TRBJ1-5, with a tentative D call TRBD1 (6 bases). This CDR3 is built from 17 residues. Germline assignment: CDR1 LGHNA and CDR2 YNFKEQ. Trimming removed 0 bases at V and 1 base at J, with 13 bases between. CDR3 nucleotide sequence: TGTGCCAGCAGCCAAGATATTGAGGGGGGGAGCAATCAGCCCCAGCATTTT. Translation gives CASSQDIEGGSNQPQHF.

The chain employs TRBV5-1 and TRBJ1-3, with 7 positions matching TRBD1. V lost 0 bases, J lost 4 bases, and 7 bases stayed unmatched. This CDR3 spans 16 amino acids. From germline, CDR1 is SGHRS and CDR2 YFSETQ. This CDR3 reads CASSLETGSRGNTIYF. In nucleotides, the CDR3 is TGCGCCAGCAGCTTGGAGACAGGGAGTAGGGGAAACACCATATATTTT.

V usage is TRBV4-1 and J usage is TRBJ2-3, with 11 bases matching TRBD1. The CDR3 has 16 amino acids. Germline V gene lookup returns CDR1 MGHRA and CDR2 YSYEKL. V was clipped by 3 bases and J by 4 bases; unmatched bases: 6. The CDR3 loop reads CASSHTPGQGADTQYF. The CDR3 nucleotides are TGCGCCAGCAGCCATACCCCGGGACAGGGGGCAGATACGCAGTATTTT.

The genes are TRBV20-1 and TRBJ2-3; a possible D gene is TRBD1 (5 bases). There are 17 residues in the CDR3. The germline gives CDR1 DFQATT, CDR2 SNEGSKA (reference sequence). Trimming shortened V by 3 bases and J by 5 bases, and 24 bases separated the two germline ends. The CDR3: CSASGAPGSGVEDTQYF. As DNA, the CDR3 is TGCAGTGCTAGTGGGGCGCCAGGGTCGGGTGTCGAAGATACGCAGTATTTT.

This sequence joins TRBV7-8 and TRBJ1-2, with D perhaps TRBD1 (5 bases). V was cut by 5 bases and J by 4 bases, with 20 bases left in between. CDR3 length: 16 residues. Germline CDR1 reads SGHVS; CDR2 reads FQNEAQ. As DNA, the CDR3 is TGTGCCAGCAGCCGAGAGGGGCCGGATCTACTCTATGGCTACACCTTC. It yields the protein CASSREGPDLLYGYTF.

This rearrangement joins TRBV7-9 to TRBJ2-3, with TRBD1 identical over 7 bases. V lost 5 bases, J lost 2 bases, and 10 bases stayed unmatched. This CDR3 is 16 amino acids long. The germline gives CDR1 SEHNR, CDR2 FQNEAQ (reference sequence). CDR3 sequence (DNA): TGTGCCAGCAGCCTGTTTGGGACAGACTACACAGATACGCAGTATTTT. This codes for CASSLFGTDYTDTQYF. Full variable domain (remainder filled in from reference TRBV7-9 and TRBJ2-3): DTGVSQNPRHKITKRGQNVTFRCDPISEHNRLYWYRQTLGQGPEFLTYFQNEAQLEKSRLLSDRFSAERPKGSFSTLEIQRTEQGDSAMYLCASSLFGTDYTDTQYFGPGTRLTVL.

This clone was observed a single time. The chain combines TRBV5-8 with TRBJ1-2; D is undetermined. Germline values: CDR1 SGHTS, CDR2 YDEGEE. The CDR3 runs to 15 residues. Trimming removed 0 bases at V and 4 bases at J, with 13 bases between. The DNA of the CDR3 is TGTGCCAGCAGCTTGGAATTAGGAACGGGCTATGGCTACACCTTC. Amino acid sequence: CASSLELGTGYGYTF.

The J gene is TRBJ1-6, the V gene TRBV5-3, with TRBD1 matching 7 bases. TRBV5-3 carries the ORF label, with uncertain function. The ends lost 4 bases at V and 0 bases at J; junction bases unmatched: 4. The CDR3 extends over 16 amino acids. CDR3 nucleotides: TGTGCCAGAAGCAGCCGGGACAGCTCCTATAATTCACCCCTCCACTTT. This encodes CARSSRDSSYNSPLHF.

This chain links TRBV6-6 with TRBJ1-5, with D tentatively TRBD1 (6 bases). The CDR3 runs to 14 residues. Germline CDR1 MNHNY, CDR2 SVGAGI (reference sequence). Trimming removed 8 bases at V and 5 bases at J, with 16 bases between. The CDR3 sequence is CASSTDRSYQPQHF. CDR3 in DNA: TGTGCCAGCTCAACCGACAGGAGCTATCAGCCCCAGCATTTT.

The V call is TRBV2, the J call TRBJ2-2, with 9 nucleotides matching TRBD1. The CDR3 is 14 residues long. The V segment lost 9 bases and the J segment 5 bases; nucleotides outside the gene matches: 7. The V gene's germline CDR1 is SNHLY and CDR2 FYNNEI. The CDR3 here is CASKDRGETGELFF. The CDR3 DNA sequence: TGTGCCAGTAAGGACAGGGGCGAAACCGGGGAGCTGTTTTTT.

The V gene is TRBV19, the J gene TRBJ2-2, with 8 bases matching TRBD1. This CDR3 comprises 16 residues. Germline lookup yields CDR1 LNHDA and CDR2 SQIVND (reference sequence). V gave up 4 bases and J gave up 3 bases; unmatched junction bases: 7. The CDR3 protein is CASSTDRGTDTGELFF. CDR3 coding DNA: TGTGCCAGTAGTACCGACAGGGGTACGGACACCGGGGAGCTGTTTTTT. The variable domain in full, completed from reference TRBV19 and TRBJ2-2, reads DGGITQSPKYLFRKEGQNVTLSCEQNLNHDAMYWYRQDPGQGLRLIYYSQIVNDFQKGDIAEGYSVSREKKESFPLTVTSAQKNPTAFYLCASSTDRGTDTGELFFGEGSRLTVL.

The chain has TRBV7-7 and TRBJ2-5; 7 bases line up with TRBD1. J lost 3 bases, V lost 3 bases, and 7 bases had no gene match. Per germline, CDR1 SSHAT and CDR2 FNYEAQ (reference sequence). The CDR3 has 15 amino acids. The CDR3, as DNA: TGTGCCAGCAGCTTTTCCCCCGGGACAGAAGAGACCCAGTACTTC. Its protein is CASSFSPGTEETQYF.

The sample holds many counts of this clone. This chain joins TRBV28 and TRBJ1-1; D gene ambiguous. This CDR3 has 14 amino acids. Between the trimmed V and J ends, which lost 2 bases and 4 bases, there was a span of 11 bases. Germline V gene lookup returns CDR1 MDHEN and CDR2 SYDVKM. CDR3 coding DNA: TGTGCCAGCAGTTTAGTAGCGAGGGCCACTGAAGCTTTCTTT. Translating it yields CASSLVARATEAFF.

This clone has a single count. The V and J genes are TRBV5-1 and TRBJ1-1, with D perhaps TRBD1 (6 bases). V was trimmed by 2 bases and J by 7 bases, leaving 12 bases between them. This CDR3 comprises 13 residues. Germline V gene data show CDR1 as SGHRS and CDR2 as YFSETQ. The CDR3 DNA follows: TGCGCCAGCAGCTTAGGACAGATAAATGAAGCTTTCTTT. This translates into CASSLGQINEAFF.

The CDR3 nucleotides are TGTGCCAGCAGCTTGACCGGGACAGGGGGCTGGTACGAGCAGTACTTC. As protein: CASSLTGTGGWYEQYF. J is TRBJ2-7 and V is TRBV5-6; 12 bases fit TRBD1. Germline CDR1 reads SGHDT; CDR2 reads YYEEEE. The CDR3 is made up of 16 amino acids. Losses at the gene ends were 1 base for V and 4 bases for J; bases not matched to a gene: 6.

The V gene is TRBV28, the J gene TRBJ1-5; tentative D call: TRBD1 (6 bases). The V end was cut by 6 bases, the J end by 5 bases, with 14 bases between. This CDR3 is 14 amino acids long. In germline, CDR1 is MDHEN, CDR2 SYDVKM. DNA of the CDR3: TGTGCCAGCAGAACACAGGGATCCGATCAGCCCCAGCATTTT. Translated: CASRTQGSDQPQHF.

This chain uses TRBV11-2 with TRBJ1-5; D is unresolved. V dropped 4 bases and J dropped 4 bases, with 5 bases sitting between them. CDR3 length equals 12 residues. Germline V gives CDR1 SGHAT, CDR2 FQNNGV. CDR3 DNA: TGTGCCAGCAGCTCCGTAAATCAGCCCCAGCATTTT. Translating gives CASSSVNQPQHF.

This clone is classed as medium-sized. The gene calls are TRBV5-4 and TRBJ2-2; the D gene is possibly TRBD2 (6 bases). V was cut by 0 bases and J by 1 base, with 13 bases left in between. From germline, CDR1 is SGHNT and CDR2 YYREEE (reference sequence). This CDR3 spans 17 amino acids. Here the CDR3 DNA reads TGTGCCAGCAGCTTGGGGGGACGGACTATGAACACCGGGGAGCTGTTTTTT. Amino acids: CASSLGGRTMNTGELFF.

The chain uses TRBV7-2 and TRBJ2-3, with 12 bases lining up with TRBD2. V lost 5 bases, J lost 0 bases, and 3 bases stayed unmatched. The CDR3 is 16 residues long. Germline CDR1 reads SGHTA; CDR2 reads FQGNSA. The CDR3 nucleotides read TGTGCCAGCAGCCATACTAGCGGGGGGAGCACAGATACGCAGTATTTT. Translated, it gives CASSHTSGGSTDTQYF. Full variable domain (missing parts from reference TRBV7-2 and TRBJ2-3): GAGVSQSPSNKVTEKGKDVELRCDPISGHTALYWYRQSLGQGLEFLIYFQGNSAPDKSGLPSDRFSAERTGGSVSTLTIQRTQQEDSAVYLCASSHTSGGSTDTQYFGPGTRLTVL.